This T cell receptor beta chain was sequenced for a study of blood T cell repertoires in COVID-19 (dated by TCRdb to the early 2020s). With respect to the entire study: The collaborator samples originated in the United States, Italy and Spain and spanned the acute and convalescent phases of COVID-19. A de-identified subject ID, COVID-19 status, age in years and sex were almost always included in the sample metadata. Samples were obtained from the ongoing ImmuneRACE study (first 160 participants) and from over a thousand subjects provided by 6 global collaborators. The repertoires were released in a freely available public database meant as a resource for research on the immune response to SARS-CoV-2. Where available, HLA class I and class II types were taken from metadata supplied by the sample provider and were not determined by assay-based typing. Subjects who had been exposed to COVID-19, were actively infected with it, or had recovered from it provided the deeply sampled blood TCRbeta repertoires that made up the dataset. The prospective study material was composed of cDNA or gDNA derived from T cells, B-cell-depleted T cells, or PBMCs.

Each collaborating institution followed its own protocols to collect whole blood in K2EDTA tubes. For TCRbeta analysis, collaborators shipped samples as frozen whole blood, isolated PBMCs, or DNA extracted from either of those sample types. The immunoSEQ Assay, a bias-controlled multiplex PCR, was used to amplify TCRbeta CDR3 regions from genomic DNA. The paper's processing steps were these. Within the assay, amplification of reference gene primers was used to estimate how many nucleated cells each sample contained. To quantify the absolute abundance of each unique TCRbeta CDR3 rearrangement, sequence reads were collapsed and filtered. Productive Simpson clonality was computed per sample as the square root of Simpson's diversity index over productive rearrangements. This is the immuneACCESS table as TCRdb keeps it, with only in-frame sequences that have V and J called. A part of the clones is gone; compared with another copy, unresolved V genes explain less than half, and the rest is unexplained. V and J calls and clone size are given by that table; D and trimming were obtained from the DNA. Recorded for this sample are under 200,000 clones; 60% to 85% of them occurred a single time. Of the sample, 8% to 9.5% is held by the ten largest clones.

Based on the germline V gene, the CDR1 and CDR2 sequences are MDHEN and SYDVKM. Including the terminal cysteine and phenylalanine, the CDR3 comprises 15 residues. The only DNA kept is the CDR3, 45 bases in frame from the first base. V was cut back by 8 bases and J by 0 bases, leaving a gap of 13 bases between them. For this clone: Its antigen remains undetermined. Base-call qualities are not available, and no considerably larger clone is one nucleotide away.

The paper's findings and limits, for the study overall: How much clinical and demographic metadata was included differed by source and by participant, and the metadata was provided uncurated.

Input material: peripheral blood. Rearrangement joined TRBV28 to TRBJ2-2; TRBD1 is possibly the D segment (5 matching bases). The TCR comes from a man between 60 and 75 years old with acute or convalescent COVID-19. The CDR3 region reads CASVLAGTNTGELFF. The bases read TGTGCCAGCGTCCTGGCAGGGACGAACACCGGGGAGCTGTTTTTT.